Below, 28 T cell receptor beta chains from the same sample are listed, as sequenced in a study of T cell responses to AZD1222 COVID-19 vaccine. The table came from immunoSEQ multiplex PCR; TCRdb's copy has only in-frame clones and leaves some out. The sample includes approximately 170,000 clones, 92% of them seen just once. This sample comprised peripheral blood, obtained 28 days after the second AZD1222 dose. The source of these receptors is an adult who received the AZD1222 COVID-19 vaccine.

The chain links TRBV6-5 to TRBJ2-7; TRBD1 might be the D (6 bases). The CDR3 consists of 14 residues. V lost 6 bases and J 3 bases, leaving 15 bases between the germline ends. CDR1 is MNHEY, CDR2 SVGAGI, per germline. The CDR3 loop reads CASRGGHSNYEQYF. The CDR3 DNA is TGTGCCAGCAGAGGGGGACACAGCAACTACGAGCAGTACTTC.

This chain joins TRBV5-1 and TRBJ1-1, with D possibly TRBD1 on 5 matching bases. Trimming left V 4 bases short and J 3 bases short, with 10 bases between. CDR1 and CDR2 (germline): SGHRS, YFSETQ. CDR3 length: 13 residues. In nucleotides, the CDR3 is TGCGCCAGCAGCCGGCAGGGCGACACTGAAGCTTTCTTT. This sequence encodes CASSRQGDTEAFF.

This chain links TRBV5-6 with TRBJ1-1; D unclear. This CDR3 has 13 amino acids. Trimming took off 0 bases at V and 3 bases at J, with 6 bases between the two ends. The germline V gene has CDR1 SGHDT and CDR2 YYEEEE. The CDR3 region has the DNA TGTGCCAGCAGCTTGGACAGATACACTGAAGCTTTCTTT. It encodes CASSLDRYTEAFF.

The rearrangement uses TRBV6-1 and TRBJ1-3; D call uncertain. This CDR3 spans 14 amino acids. V dropped 2 bases and J dropped 2 bases, with 7 bases sitting between them. Germline values: CDR1 MNHNS, CDR2 SASEGT. The CDR3 region has the DNA TGTGCCAGCAGTGAATGGGGTACTGGAAACACCATATATTTT. Translating it yields CASSEWGTGNTIYF.

The chain is built from TRBV19 and TRBJ1-2; D ambiguous. CDR3 length: 15 amino acids. Germline V gene sequence: CDR1 LNHDA, CDR2 SQIVND (reference sequence). With 1 base removed from V and 4 bases from J, the gap between germline ends came to 13 bases. The DNA for the CDR3 is TGTGCCAGTAGTATAGCACCTCTGTTAACCTATGGCTACACCTTC. Translation: CASSIAPLLTYGYTF.

V usage is TRBV10-2 and J usage is TRBJ1-1, with TRBD1 matching 8 bases. The CDR3 has 15 amino acids. Per the germline V gene, CDR1 is WSHSY and CDR2 is SAAADI. V was clipped by 2 bases and J by 4 bases; unmatched bases: 6. As DNA, the CDR3 is TGCGCCAGCAGTGAGCGACAGGGGAGGTTCACTGAAGCTTTCTTT. Translation gives CASSERQGRFTEAFF.

The chain joins TRBV19 to TRBJ1-2; a possible D gene is TRBD1 (5 bases). Germline-derived CDR1 and CDR2 are LNHDA and SQIVND (reference sequence). The CDR3 totals 14 residues. V shed 6 bases and J shed 3 bases, with 14 bases lying between them. Here the CDR3 reads CASRRGVGDYGYTF. CDR3 sequence (DNA): TGTGCCAGTAGGCGCGGAGTGGGGGACTATGGCTACACCTTC.

This clone appeared a single time. The chain employs TRBV3-1 (or the pseudogene TRBV3-2) and TRBJ2-7, with TRBD2 as a possible D gene (6 bases). The CDR3 is 15 residues long. Trimming shortened V by 4 bases and J by 0 bases, and 13 bases separated the two germline ends. Germline V lookup: CDR1 LGHDT, CDR2 YNNKEL (reference sequence). CDR3 amino acids: CASSPVRTTSYEQYF. CDR3 nucleotides: TGTGCCAGCAGCCCGGTTCGGACTACCTCCTACGAGCAGTACTTC.

J is TRBJ2-5 and V is TRBV7-7; D assignment may be TRBD1 or TRBD2 (5 bases each). Trimming left V 1 base short and J 4 bases short, with 13 bases between. The CDR3 covers 15 residues. Per the germline V gene, CDR1 is SSHAT and CDR2 is FNYEAQ (reference sequence). DNA for the CDR3: TGTGCCAGCAGCTTAGGGACCGGGACGTCAGAGACCCAGTACTTC. This gives the protein CASSLGTGTSETQYF.

The J gene is TRBJ2-7, the V gene TRBV19, with 11 bases identical to TRBD1. Per the germline V gene, CDR1 is LNHDA and CDR2 is SQIVND (reference sequence). Losses at the gene ends were 5 bases for V and 3 bases for J; bases not matched to a gene: 3. The CDR3 loop spans 14 amino acids. The CDR3 spells CASSPGTGGYEQYF. The CDR3 DNA sequence: TGTGCCAGTAGTCCCGGGACAGGGGGCTACGAGCAGTACTTC. Looking up the rest from reference TRBV19 and TRBJ2-7 gives the full variable domain: DGGITQSPKYLFRKEGQNVTLSCEQNLNHDAMYWYRQDPGQGLRLIYYSQIVNDFQKGDIAEGYSVSREKKESFPLTVTSAQKNPTAFYLCASSPGTGGYEQYFGPGTRLTVT.

The rearrangement uses TRBV18 and TRBJ1-1, with D possibly matching TRBD1 (5 bases). Germline V gene data show CDR1 as KGHSH and CDR2 as LQKENI. The CDR3 has 15 amino acids. The V end lost 0 bases, the J end lost 3 bases, and 11 bases lay between the germline ends. As DNA, the CDR3 is TGTGCCAGCTCACCACCGTGGGGCGCGGACACTGAAGCTTTCTTT. Translation gives CASSPPWGADTEAFF.

The chain has TRBV5-5 and TRBJ1-1; D remains unclear. The CDR3 length is 13 residues. V lost 2 bases and J lost 1, with 6 bases in between. Germline loops: CDR1 SGHKS, CDR2 YYEKEE (reference sequence). This chain's CDR3 is CASSFRQNTEAFF. The CDR3 coding sequence is TGTGCCAGCAGCTTTCGACAGAACACTGAAGCTTTCTTT.

J is TRBJ2-1 and V is TRBV7-9; D unclear. The CDR3 length is 11 residues. Germline V lookup: CDR1 SEHNR, CDR2 FQNEAQ (reference sequence). CDR3: CGSGSYNEQFF. Written as DNA, the CDR3 is TGTGGAAGTGGATCCTACAATGAGCAGTTCTTC. The variable domain in full, completed from reference TRBV7-9 and TRBJ2-1, reads DTGVSQNPRHKITKRGQNVTFRCDPISEHNRLYWYRQTLGQGPEFLTYFQNEAQLEKSRLLSDRFSAERPKGSFSTLEIQRTEQGDSAMYLCGSGSYNEQFFGPGTRLTVL.

The chain carries TRBV30 and TRBJ2-3; tentative D call: TRBD2 (5 bases). Germline CDR1 GTSNPN, CDR2 SVGIG (reference sequence). This CDR3 comprises 14 residues. The CDR3 DNA is TGTGCTTACGATCGAGGGCTTAGCACAGATACGCAGTATTTT. Amino acids: CAYDRGLSTDTQYF.

This clone was recorded once. The chain links TRBV28 to TRBJ1-5; D perhaps matches TRBD1 (5 bases). Per germline, CDR1 MDHEN and CDR2 SYDVKM. The CDR3 loop spans 12 amino acids. V shed 6 bases and J shed 6 bases, with 9 bases lying between them. The CDR3 reads CASSQGVQPQHF. CDR3 coding DNA: TGTGCCAGCAGCCAGGGAGTTCAGCCCCAGCATTTT.

Here the CDR3 DNA reads TGTGCCAGCAGATCAGGAATCTACGAGCAGTACTTC. This gives the protein CASRSGIYEQYF. The rearrangement links TRBV11-3 to TRBJ2-7; the D is unclear. CDR3 length: 12 residues. The germline gives CDR1 SGHNT, CDR2 YENEEA. With 6 bases removed from V and 3 bases from J, the gap between germline ends came to 9 bases.

This sequence joins TRBV3-1 (or the pseudogene TRBV3-2) and TRBJ1-3; 7 positions match TRBD1. V was clipped by 2 bases and J by 6 bases; unmatched bases: 4. This CDR3 region has 14 residues. Germline V gene data show CDR1 as LGHDT and CDR2 as YNNKEL (reference sequence). CDR3 residues: CASSQKGGENTIYF. The CDR3 nucleotides read TGTGCCAGCAGCCAAAAAGGGGGCGAAAACACCATATATTTT.

The rearrangement joins TRBV6-5 to TRBJ1-5; 7 nucleotides align to TRBD1. Germline V CDR1 and CDR2: MNHEY, SVGAGI. The length of the CDR3 is 14 residues. Losses at the gene ends were 7 bases for V and 7 bases for J; bases not matched to a gene: 10. The CDR3 loop is CASTVEGAVQPQHF. The CDR3 coding sequence is TGTGCCAGCACGGTCGAGGGGGCTGTACAGCCCCAGCATTTT.

The V and J genes are TRBV4-1 and TRBJ1-5, with 9 nucleotides matching TRBD1. The CDR3 runs 15 residues. Germline CDR1 and CDR2: MGHRA and YSYEKL. The V gene end was trimmed by 2 bases and the J gene end by 7 bases; junction bases not matched to a gene: 6. The CDR3 nucleotides read TGCGCCAGCAGCCAAACCGGGACAGGGAAACAGCCCCAGCATTTT. This encodes CASSQTGTGKQPQHF.

This clone was recorded once. J is TRBJ2-7 and V is TRBV18; a possible D gene is TRBD1 (6 bases). This CDR3 is built from 17 residues. From germline, CDR1 is KGHSH and CDR2 LQKENI. Trimming took off 3 bases at V and 0 bases at J, with 18 bases between the two ends. The CDR3: CASSPIPSDRISYEQYF. CDR3 nucleotide sequence: TGTGCCAGCTCACCGATTCCGTCGGACAGAATCTCCTACGAGCAGTACTTC.

The chain uses TRBV10-3 and TRBJ1-2; tentatively, D is TRBD1 (6 bases). CDR1 and CDR2 (germline): ENHRY, SYGVKD. Trimming took 8 bases from V and 1 from J, leaving 17 bases between them. The CDR3 has 15 residues. CDR3 amino acids: CAIYREGGYNYGYTF. In nucleotides, the CDR3 is TGTGCCATCTATAGGGAGGGGGGATATAACTATGGCTACACCTTC.

CDR3 protein: CASSETASNQPQHF. The CDR3 nucleotides are TGTGCCAGCAGCGAGACAGCAAGCAATCAGCCCCAGCATTTT. The chain combines TRBV2 with TRBJ1-5; TRBD1 is a possible D gene (5 bases). V was pared by 6 bases and J by 1 base, with 10 bases between. Germline CDR1 SNHLY, CDR2 FYNNEI. The CDR3 spans 14 residues.

The rearrangement links TRBV3-1 (or the pseudogene TRBV3-2) to TRBJ1-2; D remains unclear. From germline, CDR1 is LGHDT and CDR2 YNNKEL (reference sequence). V was pared by 0 bases and J by 8 bases, with 13 bases between. This CDR3 is 14 amino acids long. In DNA, the CDR3 is TGTGCCAGCAGCCAAGATTTCGGCCTTTGGGGCTACACCTTC. Protein: CASSQDFGLWGYTF.

The chain links TRBV5-1 to TRBJ2-2; possibly TRBD1 for D (6 bases). Germline V gives CDR1 SGHRS, CDR2 YFSETQ. Trimming shortened V by 1 base and J by 7 bases, and 17 bases separated the two germline ends. This CDR3 region has 16 residues. The chain's CDR3 is CASSLQGQGYGGELFF. DNA for the CDR3: TGCGCCAGCAGCTTGCAGGGCCAGGGGTACGGCGGGGAGCTGTTTTTT.

Comment on this clone: Other DNA sequences within the sample encode an identical CDR3. The V and J genes are TRBV12-3 or TRBV12-4 and TRBJ2-2; tentative D call: TRBD2 (6 bases). The CDR3 sequence is 12 residues long. V was pared by 3 bases and J by 7 bases, with 6 bases between. This CDR3 is CASSLGGGELFF. DNA for the CDR3: TGTGCCAGCAGTTTGGGGGGCGGGGAGCTGTTTTTT.

The chain joins TRBV7-9 to TRBJ2-1; D remains ambiguous. V was pared by 7 bases and J by 7 bases, with 14 bases between. Germline V gene sequence: CDR1 SEHNR, CDR2 FQNEAQ (reference sequence). This CDR3 spans 13 amino acids. CDR3 DNA sequence: TGTGCCAGCACCTTGGCGGCGGCGAATGAGCAGTTCTTC. Protein sequence: CASTLAAANEQFF.

This clone appeared a single time. The chain carries TRBV7-2 and TRBJ2-3, with 9 bases aligning to TRBD1. This CDR3 comprises 16 residues. Germline V lookup: CDR1 SGHTA, CDR2 FQGNSA. The V and J ends lost 3 bases and 7 bases, in that order; junction bases with no gene match: 11. The CDR3 reads CASSLTPGTGTNTQYF. The CDR3 DNA follows: TGTGCCAGCAGCTTGACCCCTGGGACAGGGACAAATACGCAGTATTTT. Full variable domain (missing parts from reference TRBV7-2 and TRBJ2-3): GAGVSQSPSNKVTEKGKDVELRCDPISGHTALYWYRQSLGQGLEFLIYFQGNSAPDKSGLPSDRFSAERTGGSVSTLTIQRTQQEDSAVYLCASSLTPGTGTNTQYFGPGTRLTVL.

The CDR3 nucleotides read TGTGCCACCAGCAGACAACGGGCCACGGGGCAGTTCTTC. Translation: CATSRQRATGQFF. J is TRBJ2-1 and V is TRBV15, with no clear D. Per the germline V gene, CDR1 is LNHNV and CDR2 is YYDKDF (reference sequence). Trimming stripped 2 bases from V and 12 bases from J, with 14 bases between. The CDR3 consists of 13 residues.